Each of the 30 T cell receptor beta chains below was sequenced from the same sample in a study of spatial heterogeneity in lung cancer. Time point noted: blood at routine non-recurrence follow-up after resection. TCRdb reprocessed the 5' RACE reads with MiXCR, giving one entry per CDR3 protein. Here the sample spans roughly 99,000 distinct CDR3 sequences, approximately 19% being singletons. The source material was PBMCs, sampled at follow-up. The receptor set was obtained from a male donor with early-stage non-small cell lung cancer.

This clonotype was observed many times. This chain uses TRBV11-2 with TRBJ2-5; D could derive from TRBD1 or TRBD2 (5 bases each). Trimming shortened V by 4 bases and J by 5 bases, and 17 bases separated the two germline ends. Germline assignment: CDR1 SGHAT and CDR2 FQNNGV. CDR3 size: 15 residues. This chain's CDR3 is CASSSGTPPRETQYF. CDR3 bases: TGTGCCAGCAGCTCCGGGACGCCCCCTAGGGAGACCCAGTACTTC.

The chain recombines TRBV6-5 with TRBJ1-5, with D perhaps TRBD1 (5 bases). The germline V and J ends were trimmed by 5 bases and 7 bases, with 9 bases remaining between them. Germline V gives CDR1 MNHEY, CDR2 SVGAGI. CDR3 length: 12 amino acids. CDR3 coding DNA: TGTGCCAGCAGTCACGGGGGGCAGCCCCAGCATTTT. This codes for CASSHGGQPQHF.

Regarding this clonotype: Likely a read error: the CDR3 ends without its conserved phenylalanine or tryptophan. Because the CDR3's place on the DNA is in doubt, the DNA is left out and the CDR3 is given as listed by TCRdb. J is TRBJ1-6 and V is TRBV27. The CDR3 spans 13 amino acids, including both terminal residues. Germline values: CDR1 MNHEY, CDR2 SMNVEV (reference sequence). The CDR3 loop reads CASSLRHLDSPLL.

The chain carries TRBV20-1 and TRBJ1-2; possibly TRBD1 for D (6 bases). The CDR3 is made up of 14 amino acids. CDR1 and CDR2 from the germline V gene are DFQATT and SNEGSKA (reference sequence). V lost 5 bases to trimming and J lost 5 bases, with 18 bases between them. In DNA form, the CDR3 reads TGCAGTGCTTCCGGACAGCCCGAACTTTATGGCTACACCTTC. Translating gives CSASGQPELYGYTF.

This clonotype was counted many times. The chain has TRBV7-9 and TRBJ2-3; maybe TRBD2 (6 bases). Trimming left V 3 bases short and J 0 bases short, with 13 bases between. CDR1 is SEHNR, CDR2 FQNEAQ, per germline (reference sequence). The CDR3 runs 16 residues. The CDR3 reads CASSFGRSESTDTQYF. The CDR3 nucleotides read TGTGCCAGCAGCTTCGGGAGATCTGAAAGCACAGATACGCAGTATTTT.

The chain uses TRBV5-1 and TRBJ1-6, with TRBD1 identical over 7 bases. The CDR3 runs 13 residues. Germline V gene sequence: CDR1 SGHRS, CDR2 YFSETQ. The V and J ends lost 4 bases and 8 bases, in that order; junction bases with no gene match: 3. CDR3 loop: CASSLDRDSPLHF. The CDR3, as DNA: TGCGCCAGCAGCCTTGACAGGGATTCACCCCTCCACTTT.

Ten or more counts support this clonotype. One junction end does not reproduce the germline sequence, and a read error may be involved. The chain links TRBV20-1 to TRBJ2-5; the D gene could be TRBD1 or TRBD2 (5 bases each). From germline, CDR1 is DFQATT and CDR2 SNEGSKA (reference sequence). This CDR3 contains 11 residues. CDR3 sequence reads: CTGTLQETQYF. The CDR3 DNA sequence: TGTACCGGGACCCTCCAAGAGACCCAGTACTTC.

The chain links TRBV5-6 to TRBJ2-3; D remains ambiguous. CDR1 SGHDT and CDR2 YYEEEE come from the germline V gene. The CDR3 is made up of 14 amino acids. Trimming left V 0 bases short and J 8 bases short, with 13 bases between. The CDR3 DNA sequence: TGTGCCAGCAGCTTGGACCGCTCGACCTTTACGCAGTATTTT. As protein: CASSLDRSTFTQYF.

The CDR3 reads CASSTLSGKNTEAFF. For the CDR3, the DNA is TGTGCCAGCAGCACGCTATCCGGGAAGAACACTGAAGCTTTCTTT. The chain couples TRBV9 to TRBJ1-1; D remains unclear. The CDR3 totals 15 residues. From germline, CDR1 is SGDLS and CDR2 YYNGEE. V shed 4 bases and J shed 1 base, with 14 bases lying between them.

The chain combines TRBV5-6 with TRBJ2-3; D unclear. V lost 0 bases and J 4 bases, leaving 6 bases between the germline ends. CDR3 length: 13 amino acids. Germline-derived CDR1 and CDR2 are SGHDT and YYEEEE. The CDR3 DNA follows: TGTGCCAGCAGCTTGGACTACTCAGATACGCAGTATTTT. Translated: CASSLDYSDTQYF.

CDR3 loop: CASSISQGTYSNQPQHF. The CDR3 DNA follows: TGTGCCAGTAGTATCTCACAGGGCACATATAGCAATCAGCCCCAGCATTTT. The chain couples TRBV19 to TRBJ1-5; TRBD1 might be the D (6 bases). The CDR3 runs to 17 residues. Per the germline V gene, CDR1 is LNHDA and CDR2 is SQIVND (reference sequence). The V gene lost 3 bases and the J gene lost 0 bases, with 15 bases spanning the gap.

V usage is TRBV5-1 and J usage is TRBJ2-3, with D possibly being TRBD1 (6 bases). V dropped 6 bases and J dropped 0 bases, with 8 bases sitting between them. This CDR3 spans 13 amino acids. CDR1 and CDR2 (germline): SGHRS, YFSETQ. CDR3 bases: TGCGCCAGCAAACAGGGTAGCACAGATACGCAGTATTTT. Protein product: CASKQGSTDTQYF.

This clonotype was seen a few times. This rearrangement joins TRBV3-1 to TRBJ1-2, with a possible D match to TRBD1 (6 bases). Germline assignment: CDR1 LGHDT and CDR2 YNNKEL (reference sequence). The CDR3 has 14 amino acids. V lost 0 bases to trimming and J lost 4 bases, with 9 bases between them. The CDR3 bases are TGTGCCAGCAGCCAAGAAGACAGGTTCTATGGCTACACCTTC. It specifies CASSQEDRFYGYTF.

CDR3 sequence reads: CASRDRAFYETQYF. In DNA, the CDR3 is TGTGCCAGCAGGGACAGGGCCTTCTACGAGACCCAGTACTTC. The genes are TRBV2 and TRBJ2-5, with 8 bases lining up with TRBD1. V gave up 6 bases and J gave up 5 bases; unmatched junction bases: 8. Germline assignment: CDR1 SNHLY and CDR2 FYNNEI. This CDR3 is built from 14 residues.

V usage is TRBV7-3 and J usage is TRBJ2-1; a possible D gene is TRBD2 (5 bases). Germline V lookup: CDR1 SGHTA, CDR2 FQGTGA. Trimming shortened V by 0 bases and J by 9 bases, and 9 bases separated the two germline ends. This CDR3 is 13 amino acids long. CDR3 in DNA: TGTGCCAGCAGCTTAACGGACGGGGTTGAGCAGTTCTTC. Protein: CASSLTDGVEQFF. The variable domain in full, with the rest retrieved from reference TRBV7-3 and TRBJ2-1, is GAGVSQTPSNKVTEKGKYVELRCDPISGHTALYWYRQSLGQGPEFLIYFQGTGAADDSGLPNDRFFAVRPEGSVSTLKIQRTERGDSAVYLCASSLTDGVEQFFGPGTRLTVL.

The table lists this clonotype with a few counts. The chain joins TRBV4-2 to TRBJ2-3; no firm D call. There are 15 residues in the CDR3. The germline gives CDR1 LGHNA, CDR2 YNFKEQ. Trimming removed 0 bases at V and 2 bases at J, with 9 bases between. As DNA, the CDR3 is TGTGCCAGCAGCCAAGACCAGGTCCCCACAGATACGCAGTATTTT. Its protein is CASSQDQVPTDTQYF.

This clonotype was counted a few times. The V gene is TRBV29-1, the J gene TRBJ2-5; either TRBD1 or TRBD2 may supply D (6 bases each). V was cut by 2 bases and J by 5 bases, with 9 bases left in between. CDR3 length: 12 residues. Germline V lookup: CDR1 SQVTM, CDR2 ANQGSEA. The CDR3 bases are TGCAGCGTTGAATTGGGGGGCGAGACCCAGTACTTC. Its translation is CSVELGGETQYF.

This sequence joins TRBV7-2 and TRBJ1-1; weak D call: TRBD1 (5 bases). CDR1 is SGHTA and CDR2 is FQGNSA in the germline V gene. The ends were cut back, 1 base at V and 9 bases at J, with 15 bases in the middle. The CDR3 sequence is 14 residues long. This CDR3 is CASSLGGMGTQAFF. CDR3 nucleotide sequence: TGTGCCAGCAGCTTAGGGGGGATGGGGACCCAAGCTTTCTTT.

The chain is built from TRBV5-1 and TRBJ1-1; D gene uncertain. The ends were cut back, 0 bases at V and 4 bases at J, with 13 bases in the middle. In germline, CDR1 is SGHRS, CDR2 YFSETQ. This CDR3 contains 15 residues. The CDR3, as DNA: TGCGCCAGCAGCTTGGTCGGCCAGCGTGGCACTGAAGCTTTCTTT. Its translation is CASSLVGQRGTEAFF.

The chain employs TRBV20-1 and TRBJ2-7; 12 bases line up with TRBD2. This CDR3 comprises 15 residues. The J segment lost 5 bases and the V segment lost 5 bases, leaving 10 bases of the junction unmatched. The germline V gene encodes CDR1 DFQATT and CDR2 SNEGSKA (reference sequence). CDR3 loop: CSAELRTSGANEQYF. The CDR3 DNA sequence: TGCAGTGCTGAACTTAGGACTAGCGGGGCCAACGAGCAGTACTTC.

V gene TRBV20-1 combines with J gene TRBJ2-1; tentative D call: TRBD1 (5 bases). The CDR3 sequence is 15 residues long. V was shortened by 0 bases and J by 0 bases, with 9 bases between the two germline ends. The germline V gene has CDR1 DFQATT and CDR2 SNEGSKA (reference sequence). CDR3 bases: TGCAGTGCTAGAGATTTCCAGGGCTCCTACAATGAGCAGTTCTTC. Protein: CSARDFQGSYNEQFF.

This clonotype was counted at least ten times. The CDR3 is CASSPRTGGYTEAFF. CDR3 bases: TGTGCCAGCAGCCCTCGGACAGGGGGATATACTGAAGCTTTCTTT. This chain links TRBV7-2 with TRBJ1-1, with TRBD1 identical over 10 bases. V was clipped by 5 bases and J by 5 bases; unmatched bases: 8. This CDR3 is 15 amino acids long. Germline lookup yields CDR1 SGHTA and CDR2 FQGNSA.

This clonotype has only a few counts. The chain employs TRBV4-3 and TRBJ2-1; D unresolved. V gave up 0 bases and J gave up 5 bases, with 5 bases separating them. CDR3 length: 13 amino acids. The germline V gene encodes CDR1 LGHNA and CDR2 YSLEER. The CDR3 sequence: CASSQEIHNEQFF. In DNA, the CDR3 is TGCGCCAGCAGCCAAGAGATCCACAATGAGCAGTTCTTC.

The gene calls are TRBV20-1 and TRBJ1-2, with D tentatively TRBD1 (6 bases). Germline V gene data show CDR1 as DFQATT and CDR2 as SNEGSKA (reference sequence). V was trimmed by 2 bases and J by 1 base, leaving 11 bases between them. The CDR3 sequence is 14 residues long. The CDR3 bases are TGCAGTGCTAGAAGCGGACAGAATAACTATGGCTACACCTTC. Encoded protein: CSARSGQNNYGYTF.

The V gene is TRBV30, the J gene TRBJ2-1, with D unclear. The CDR3 has 11 amino acids. Germline CDR1 GTSNPN, CDR2 SVGIG (reference sequence). V was pared by 4 bases and J by 4 bases, with 5 bases between. This CDR3 is CAWTKYNEQFF. CDR3 sequence (DNA): TGTGCCTGGACCAAATACAATGAGCAGTTCTTC.

The genes are TRBV5-5 and TRBJ2-3; 7 nucleotides align to TRBD2. The V and J ends lost 4 bases and 2 bases, in that order; junction bases with no gene match: 7. The CDR3 runs to 15 residues. Germline V gene sequence: CDR1 SGHKS, CDR2 YYEKEE (reference sequence). CDR3: CASSHTSAYTDTQYF. CDR3 nucleotide sequence: TGTGCCAGCAGCCATACTAGCGCCTACACAGATACGCAGTATTTT.

The rearrangement links TRBV24-1 to TRBJ2-1; weak D call: TRBD2 (5 bases). The ends were cut back, 1 base at V and 5 bases at J, with 8 bases in the middle. Per the germline V gene, CDR1 is KGHDR and CDR2 is SFDVKD. There are 14 residues in the CDR3. CDR3 in amino acids: CATSDFGINNEQFF. The CDR3 bases are TGTGCCACCAGTGATTTCGGGATCAACAATGAGCAGTTCTTC.

This clonotype has more than one count but fewer than ten. This chain links TRBV4-1 with TRBJ1-2, with a weak D call TRBD1 (6 bases). Per germline, CDR1 MGHRA and CDR2 YSYEKL. The ends were cut back, 3 bases at V and 3 bases at J, with 14 bases in the middle. The CDR3 extends over 15 amino acids. Here the CDR3 reads CASSQAPGQHYGYTF. The CDR3 DNA reads as TGCGCCAGCAGCCAGGCACCGGGACAACACTATGGCTACACCTTC.

This sequence joins TRBV7-2 and TRBJ2-3, with TRBD1 as a possible D gene (7 bases). Germline V CDR1 and CDR2: SGHTA, FQGNSA. The CDR3 covers 16 residues. The ends were cut back, 3 bases at V and 2 bases at J, with 15 bases in the middle. DNA of the CDR3: TGTGCCAGCAGCTTGGCGGGACAGCGTTACACAGATACGCAGTATTTT. As protein: CASSLAGQRYTDTQYF.

In DNA form, the CDR3 reads TGTGCCAGTAGAAGGCAGAACTATGGCTACACCTTC. It is translated as CASRRQNYGYTF. V gene TRBV19 combines with J gene TRBJ1-2; D gene ambiguous. Germline lookup yields CDR1 LNHDA and CDR2 SQIVND (reference sequence). V was trimmed by 6 bases and J by 2 bases, leaving 7 bases between them. CDR3 length: 12 amino acids.